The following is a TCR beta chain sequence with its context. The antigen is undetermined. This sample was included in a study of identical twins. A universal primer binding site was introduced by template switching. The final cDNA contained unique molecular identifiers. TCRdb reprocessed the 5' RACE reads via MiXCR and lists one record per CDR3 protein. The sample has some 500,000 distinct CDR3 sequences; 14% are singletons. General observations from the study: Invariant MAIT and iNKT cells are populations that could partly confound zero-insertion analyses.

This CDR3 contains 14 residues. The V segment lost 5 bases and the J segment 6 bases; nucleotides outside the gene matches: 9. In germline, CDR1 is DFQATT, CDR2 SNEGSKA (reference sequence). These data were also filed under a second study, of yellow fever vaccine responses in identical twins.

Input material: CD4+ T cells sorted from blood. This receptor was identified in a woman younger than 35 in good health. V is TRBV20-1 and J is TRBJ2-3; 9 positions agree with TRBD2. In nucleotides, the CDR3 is TGCAGTGCTCCGCTAGCGGGGATCGGGGATACGCAGTATTTT. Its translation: CSAPLAGIGDTQYF.